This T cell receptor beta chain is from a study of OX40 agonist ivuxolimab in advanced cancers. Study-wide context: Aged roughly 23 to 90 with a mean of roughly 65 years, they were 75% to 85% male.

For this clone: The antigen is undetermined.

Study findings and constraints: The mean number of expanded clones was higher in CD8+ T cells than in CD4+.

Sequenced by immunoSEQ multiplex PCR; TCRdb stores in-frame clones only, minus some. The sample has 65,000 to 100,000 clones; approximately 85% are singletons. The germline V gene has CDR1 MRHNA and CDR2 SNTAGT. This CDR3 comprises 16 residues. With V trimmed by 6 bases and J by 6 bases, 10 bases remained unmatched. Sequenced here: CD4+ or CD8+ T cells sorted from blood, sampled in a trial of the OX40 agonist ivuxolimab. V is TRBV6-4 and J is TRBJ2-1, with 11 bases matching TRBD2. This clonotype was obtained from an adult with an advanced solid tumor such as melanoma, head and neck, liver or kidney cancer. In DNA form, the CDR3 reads TGTGCCAGCAGCAGGTTTTTTACTAGCGGGAGCAATGAGCAGTTCTTC. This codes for CASSRFFTSGSNEQFF.